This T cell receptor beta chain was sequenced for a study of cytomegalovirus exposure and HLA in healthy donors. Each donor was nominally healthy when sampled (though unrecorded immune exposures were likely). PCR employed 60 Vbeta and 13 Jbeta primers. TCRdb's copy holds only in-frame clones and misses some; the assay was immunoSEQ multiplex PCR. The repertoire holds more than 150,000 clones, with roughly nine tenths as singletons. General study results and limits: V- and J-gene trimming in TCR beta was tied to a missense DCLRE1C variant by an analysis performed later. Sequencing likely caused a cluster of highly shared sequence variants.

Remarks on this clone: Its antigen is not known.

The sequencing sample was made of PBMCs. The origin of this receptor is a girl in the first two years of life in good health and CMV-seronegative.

The CDR3 loop is CASSQQTATGVANEQYF. The CDR3 DNA reads as TGCGCCAGCAGCCAGCAAACAGCGACAGGGGTTGCCAACGAGCAGTACTTC. The rearrangement joins TRBV4-3 to TRBJ2-7; TRBD1 matches at 8 bases. Germline assignment: CDR1 LGHNA and CDR2 YSLEER. The CDR3 runs to 17 residues. V lost 3 bases, J lost 5 bases, and 15 bases stayed unmatched.